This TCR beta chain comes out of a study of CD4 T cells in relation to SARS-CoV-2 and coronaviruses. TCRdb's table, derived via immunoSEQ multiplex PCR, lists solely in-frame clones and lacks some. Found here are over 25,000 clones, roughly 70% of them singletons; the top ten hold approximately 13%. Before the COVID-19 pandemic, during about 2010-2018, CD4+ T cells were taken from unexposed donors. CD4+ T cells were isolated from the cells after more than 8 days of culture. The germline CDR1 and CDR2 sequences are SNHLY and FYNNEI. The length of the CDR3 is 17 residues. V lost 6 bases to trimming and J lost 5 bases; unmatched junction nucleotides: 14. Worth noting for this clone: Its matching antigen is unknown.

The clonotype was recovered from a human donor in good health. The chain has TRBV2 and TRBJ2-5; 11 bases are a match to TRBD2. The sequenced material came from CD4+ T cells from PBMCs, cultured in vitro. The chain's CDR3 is CASSGGSSGGAGETQYF. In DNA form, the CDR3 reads TGTGCCAGCAGCGGTGGGAGTAGCGGGGGGGCCGGCGAGACCCAGTACTTC.